Listed here are 32 T cell receptor beta chains from one sample, sequenced in a study of Ad26.COV2.S vaccination and SARS-CoV-2 variants. Treatment specified: approximately 18 received Ad26.COV2.S at low or high dose, single or two shots; several received placebo; per-sample allocation not given. Sampling was done on day 63 after the first vaccine or placebo injection. The data were produced by immunoSEQ multiplex PCR, yet TCRdb's version contains in-frame clones alone and is incomplete. The sample lists a few hundred thousand clones, 83% occurring once. The input for sequencing was peripheral blood, taken in a trial of Ad26.COV2.S vaccine versus placebo. The receptors shown here come from a person aged 18 to 65 who received the Ad26.COV2.S COVID-19 vaccine or a placebo.

The J gene is TRBJ2-5, the V gene TRBV11-2; 10 bases align to TRBD2. CDR1 and CDR2 from the germline V gene are SGHAT and FQNNGV. The V segment lost 1 base and the J segment 2 bases; nucleotides outside the gene matches: 1. The CDR3 covers 15 residues. The CDR3 DNA reads TGTGCCAGCAGCTTAGTGGGACTAGCGCAAGAGACCCAGTACTTC. It encodes CASSLVGLAQETQYF.

The chain links TRBV3-1 (or the pseudogene TRBV3-2) to TRBJ2-1; weak D call: TRBD2 (5 bases). CDR3 length equals 17 residues. Germline CDR1 reads LGHDT; CDR2 reads YNNKEL (reference sequence). Between the trimmed V and J ends, which lost 5 bases and 5 bases, there was a span of 22 bases. The CDR3 loop reads CASSKNLGGHPHNEQFF. For the CDR3, the DNA is TGTGCCAGCAGCAAAAACCTAGGAGGCCACCCCCACAATGAGCAGTTCTTC.

The gene calls are TRBV5-1 and TRBJ2-7, with D possibly matching TRBD1 (6 bases). The V and J ends lost 5 bases and 7 bases respectively, with 13 bases between them. The germline V gene encodes CDR1 SGHRS and CDR2 YFSETQ. The CDR3 runs 12 residues. The CDR3 spells CASSSGEGEQYF. DNA for the CDR3: TGCGCCAGCAGTTCAGGGGAAGGAGAGCAGTACTTC.

The V and J genes are TRBV7-9 and TRBJ2-7, with TRBD2 as a possible D gene (5 bases). Germline V gene sequence: CDR1 SEHNR, CDR2 FQNEAQ (reference sequence). The CDR3 totals 14 residues. The V end lost 2 bases, the J end lost 5 bases, and 13 bases lay between the germline ends. The CDR3 DNA is TGTGCCAGCAGCTTAAGGAGCGGCGGTAACGAGCAGTACTTC. Amino acids: CASSLRSGGNEQYF. Filled out from reference TRBV7-9 and TRBJ2-7, the complete variable domain reads DTGVSQNPRHKITKRGQNVTFRCDPISEHNRLYWYRQTLGQGPEFLTYFQNEAQLEKSRLLSDRFSAERPKGSFSTLEIQRTEQGDSAMYLCASSLRSGGNEQYFGPGTRLTVT.

The chain joins TRBV5-1 to TRBJ1-1; maybe TRBD1 (5 bases). The V end was cut by 1 base, the J end by 4 bases, with 14 bases between. The CDR3 is made up of 15 amino acids. CDR1 and CDR2 (germline): SGHRS, YFSETQ. CDR3 sequence (DNA): TGCGCCAGCAGCTTGATGGCAGGGTCGAGCACTGAAGCTTTCTTT. This gives the protein CASSLMAGSSTEAFF.

This chain's CDR3 is CASSTWTDSNQPQHF. CDR3 bases: TGTGCCAGTAGTACCTGGACAGATAGCAATCAGCCCCAGCATTTT. This chain connects TRBV19 to TRBJ1-5; D possibly corresponds to TRBD1 (6 bases). Per germline, CDR1 LNHDA and CDR2 SQIVND (reference sequence). Trimming pared 4 bases from V and 0 bases from J, leaving 10 bases between. The CDR3 length is 15 residues.

DNA for the CDR3: TGTGCCAGCTCACCACCGGGGTCGGGGGGCACTGAAGCTTTCTTT. It is translated as CASSPPGSGGTEAFF. This rearrangement joins TRBV18 to TRBJ1-1; TRBD1 is a possible D gene (5 bases). Germline V gene lookup returns CDR1 KGHSH and CDR2 LQKENI. The V end lost 0 bases, the J end lost 4 bases, and 12 bases lay between the germline ends. This CDR3 has 15 residues.

The V call is TRBV14, the J call TRBJ2-2, with D perhaps matching TRBD1 (6 bases). The CDR3 runs 15 residues. Germline CDR1 is SGHDN and CDR2 is FVKESK. V gave up 0 bases and J gave up 7 bases, with 12 bases separating them. CDR3 in DNA: TGTGCCAGCAGCCAAGAGGCAGGGGTCGGCGGGGAGCTGTTTTTT. This translates into CASSQEAGVGGELFF.

The CDR3 region is CASSLRGGTSTDTQYF. CDR3 coding DNA: TGCGCCAGCAGCTTACGGGGGGGAACTAGCACAGATACGCAGTATTTT. The chain employs TRBV5-1 and TRBJ2-3; 8 positions agree with TRBD2. Trimming at V came to 2 bases and at J to 0 bases, leaving 5 bases not matched to a gene. CDR3 length equals 16 residues. In germline, CDR1 is SGHRS, CDR2 YFSETQ.

The rearrangement uses TRBV3-1 (or the pseudogene TRBV3-2) and TRBJ2-1; D may match TRBD1 or TRBD2 (6 bases each). Deletions cut 1 base from V and 7 bases from J, with 23 bases between. The germline gives CDR1 LGHDT, CDR2 YNNKEL (reference sequence). The CDR3 length is 18 residues. This chain's CDR3 is CASSQGLPARGHRNEQFF. The CDR3 DNA is TGTGCCAGCAGCCAAGGTTTGCCGGCCCGGGGGCATCGGAATGAGCAGTTCTTC.

V gene TRBV21-1 combines with J gene TRBJ2-4; the tabulated D call, TRBD1, remains unverified against the DNA. TRBV21-1 is recorded as a pseudogene. The CDR3 is made up of 15 amino acids. CDR3 amino acids: CASPPGSLAKNIQYF. CDR3 nucleotide sequence: TGTGCCAGCCCCCCAGGATCATTAGCCAAAAACATTCAGTACTTC.

The rearrangement joins TRBV4-2 to TRBJ2-1; D is perhaps TRBD1 or TRBD2 (6 bases each). V was cut by 0 bases and J by 3 bases, with 15 bases left in between. This CDR3 has 17 amino acids. Germline lookup yields CDR1 LGHNA and CDR2 YNFKEQ. CDR3 nucleotides: TGTGCCAGCAGCCAAGATTGGGGGGCACCATTCTACAATGAGCAGTTCTTC. It specifies CASSQDWGAPFYNEQFF.

This clone was seen more than once but under ten times. The chain combines TRBV5-6 with TRBJ1-3, with TRBD1 matching 11 bases. The CDR3 spans 13 residues. Germline CDR1 is SGHDT and CDR2 is YYEEEE. J gave up 9 bases and V 3 bases, and 2 bases lay outside the gene matches. CDR3 amino acids: CASSWGQGGTIYF. CDR3 bases: TGTGCCAGCAGCTGGGGACAGGGGGGCACCATATATTTT. Complete variable domain (other parts from reference TRBV5-6 and TRBJ1-3): DAGVTQSPTHLIKTRGQQVTLRCSPKSGHDTVSWYQQALGQGPQFIFQYYEEEERQRGNFPDRFSGHQFPNYSSELNVNALLLGDSALYLCASSWGQGGTIYFGEGSWLTVV.

The chain employs TRBV14 and TRBJ2-7, with TRBD1 matching 9 bases. The CDR3 is 15 residues long. Germline assignment: CDR1 SGHDN and CDR2 FVKESK. Trimming took 2 bases from V and 2 from J; bases not matched to a gene: 4. The CDR3 nucleotides are TGTGCCAGCAGCCAAAGCGGGACAGGGCCCTACGAGCAGTACTTC. This encodes CASSQSGTGPYEQYF.

This clone is medium-sized in the sample. The chain is built from TRBV11-3 and TRBJ1-2; D is unresolved. CDR3 size: 15 residues. V shed 1 base and J shed 0 bases, with 9 bases lying between them. Per the germline V gene, CDR1 is SGHNT and CDR2 is YENEEA. This CDR3 is CASSLGRESNYGYTF. Here the CDR3 DNA reads TGTGCCAGCAGCTTAGGCCGGGAGTCTAACTATGGCTACACCTTC.

The chain combines TRBV19 with TRBJ2-2, with a tentative D call TRBD1 (6 bases). Between the trimmed V and J ends, which lost 1 base and 7 bases, there was a span of 16 bases. Germline lookup yields CDR1 LNHDA and CDR2 SQIVND (reference sequence). The CDR3 is 16 residues long. The CDR3 nucleotides are TGTGCCAGTAGTATAGTACCAGGGGAAGGGAGCGGGGAGCTGTTTTTT. This codes for CASSIVPGEGSGELFF.

This chain uses TRBV10-3 with TRBJ1-1; 7 bases match TRBD1. The ends lost 4 bases at V and 3 bases at J; junction bases unmatched: 5. There are 14 residues in the CDR3. Germline assignment: CDR1 ENHRY and CDR2 SYGVKD. The chain's CDR3 is CAISATGDYTEAFF. CDR3 DNA: TGTGCCATCAGTGCTACAGGGGACTACACTGAAGCTTTCTTT.

This rearrangement joins TRBV19 to TRBJ1-5; TRBD1 matches 10 bases. V was clipped by 4 bases and J by 7 bases; unmatched bases: 4. In germline, CDR1 is LNHDA, CDR2 SQIVND (reference sequence). The CDR3 is made up of 14 amino acids. CDR3 protein: CASSKGTGDQPQHF. CDR3 DNA: TGTGCCAGTAGTAAAGGGACAGGGGACCAGCCCCAGCATTTT. Variable domain in full (rest from reference TRBV19 and TRBJ1-5): DGGITQSPKYLFRKEGQNVTLSCEQNLNHDAMYWYRQDPGQGLRLIYYSQIVNDFQKGDIAEGYSVSREKKESFPLTVTSAQKNPTAFYLCASSKGTGDQPQHFGDGTRLSIL.

The chain recombines TRBV27 with TRBJ1-6; the D is unclear. Germline lookup yields CDR1 MNHEY and CDR2 SMNVEV (reference sequence). This CDR3 is 13 amino acids long. Trimming pared 2 bases from V and 10 bases from J, leaving 9 bases between. The CDR3 DNA follows: TGTGCCAGCAGTTTAGGGAGAAAGTCACCCCTCCACTTT. Translating it yields CASSLGRKSPLHF.

V usage is TRBV6-4 and J usage is TRBJ1-6; maybe TRBD1 (5 bases). The germline V gene encodes CDR1 MRHNA and CDR2 SNTAGT. This CDR3 contains 12 residues. V lost 0 bases to trimming and J lost 12 bases, with 6 bases between them. Here the CDR3 reads CASSDSGLPLHF. The CDR3 DNA follows: TGTGCCAGCAGTGACTCGGGGCTACCCCTCCACTTT.

The chain carries TRBV5-1 and TRBJ2-3, with 12 bases matching TRBD2. Germline values: CDR1 SGHRS, CDR2 YFSETQ. With 0 bases clipped from V and 4 bases from J, the junction kept 6 bases outside the gene matches. The length of the CDR3 is 17 residues. Here the CDR3 reads CASSLGPSGGAADTQYF. The DNA of the CDR3 is TGCGCCAGCAGCTTGGGCCCTAGCGGGGGGGCCGCAGATACGCAGTATTTT.

The J gene is TRBJ2-3, the V gene TRBV5-4; no definite D call. Looked up from germline, CDR1 is SGHNT and CDR2 is YYREEE (reference sequence). The CDR3 runs 14 residues. V gave up 0 bases and J gave up 6 bases, with 11 bases separating them. The CDR3 is CASSLAGVVDTQYF. CDR3 coding DNA: TGTGCCAGCAGCTTGGCTGGGGTGGTGGATACGCAGTATTTT.

About this clone: The same CDR3 also results from other DNA sequences found in this sample. This chain uses TRBV5-1 with TRBJ1-2; D perhaps matches TRBD1 (5 bases). The V and J ends lost 2 bases and 3 bases respectively, with 11 bases between them. CDR3 length: 14 amino acids. The V gene's germline CDR1 is SGHRS and CDR2 YFSETQ. The CDR3 loop is CASSFAGRDYGYTF. The CDR3 DNA sequence: TGCGCCAGCAGCTTCGCGGGGCGGGACTATGGCTACACCTTC.

The chain couples TRBV5-6 to TRBJ1-2, with D possibly TRBD1 on 6 matching bases. CDR3 size: 13 residues. The V and J ends lost 2 bases and 7 bases respectively, with 12 bases between them. Germline CDR1 is SGHDT and CDR2 is YYEEEE. CDR3 in amino acids: CASSLGGEVGYTF. The CDR3 DNA follows: TGTGCCAGCAGCTTAGGGGGGGAAGTTGGCTACACCTTC.

The rearrangement links TRBV5-1 to TRBJ1-1, with D possibly TRBD1 on 5 matching bases. With 4 bases removed from V and 3 bases from J, the gap between germline ends came to 10 bases. There are 13 residues in the CDR3. Germline V gene sequence: CDR1 SGHRS, CDR2 YFSETQ. CDR3 region: CASSPRGDTEAFF. DNA for the CDR3: TGCGCCAGCAGCCCCCGGGGGGACACTGAAGCTTTCTTT.

The chain joins TRBV18 to TRBJ2-7; TRBD1 matches 10 bases. The germline CDR1 and CDR2 sequences are KGHSH and LQKENI. This CDR3 has 16 residues. V lost 5 bases and J lost 4; bases outside the gene matches: 11. This chain's CDR3 is CASSNYRDRGLYEQYF. The CDR3 bases are TGTGCCAGCTCAAACTACCGGGACAGGGGATTATACGAGCAGTACTTC.

The chain employs TRBV6-5 and TRBJ1-1; D gene uncertain. CDR1 MNHEY and CDR2 SVGAGI come from the germline V gene. Trimming removed 5 bases from V and 3 bases from J, with 13 bases in between. The CDR3 runs 14 residues. CDR3 in amino acids: CASSPPEKDTEAFF. As DNA, the CDR3 is TGTGCCAGCAGTCCCCCCGAAAAGGACACTGAAGCTTTCTTT.

The chain employs TRBV13 and TRBJ1-1, with no clear D. The length of the CDR3 is 13 residues. The V gene's germline CDR1 is PRHDT and CDR2 FYEKMQ (reference sequence). The V and J ends lost 7 bases and 3 bases respectively, with 12 bases between them. Here the CDR3 reads CASNKGTDTEAFF. CDR3 in DNA: TGTGCCAGCAACAAAGGCACAGACACTGAAGCTTTCTTT. The variable domain in full, with the rest retrieved from reference TRBV13 and TRBJ1-1, is AAGVIQSPRHLIKEKRETATLKCYPIPRHDTVYWYQQGPGQDPQFLISFYEKMQSDKGSIPDRFSAQQFSDYHSELNMSSLELGDSALYFCASNKGTDTEAFFGQGTRLTVV.

V and J are TRBV7-9 and TRBJ2-7; 7 bases agree with TRBD1. The trim removed 1 base at V and 3 bases at J, leaving 6 bases unmatched. The CDR3 consists of 15 residues. Germline V gene lookup returns CDR1 SEHNR and CDR2 FQNEAQ (reference sequence). CDR3 bases: TGTGCCAGCAGCTTAGTCGAGGGGGCTGGCTACGAGCAGTACTTC. Residues: CASSLVEGAGYEQYF.

V usage is TRBV6-5 and J usage is TRBJ1-2; D may be TRBD1 (6 bases). Trimming took 9 bases from V and 4 from J, leaving 18 bases between them. Germline V gene data show CDR1 as MNHEY and CDR2 as SVGAGI. CDR3 length: 14 amino acids. The CDR3 protein is CASRTVSAFYGYTF. Here the CDR3 DNA reads TGTGCCAGTAGGACAGTTTCCGCGTTCTATGGCTACACCTTC.

The chain has TRBV5-1 and TRBJ2-3; D is uncertain. The CDR3 length is 15 residues. The V end was cut by 1 base, the J end by 0 bases, with 9 bases between. CDR1 and CDR2 (germline): SGHRS, YFSETQ. The chain's CDR3 is CASSLSPSSTDTQYF. The CDR3 coding sequence is TGCGCCAGCAGCTTGTCCCCGTCTAGCACAGATACGCAGTATTTT.

Concerning this clone itself: The junction departs from germline at one end; a sequencing error may be responsible. The chain links TRBV6-5 to TRBJ2-3; a possible D gene is TRBD1 (6 bases). The germline V gene has CDR1 MNHEY and CDR2 SVGAGI. The CDR3 length is 14 residues. The CDR3 DNA follows: TGTGCCAGCAGTTACTCGGTACAGACAGGTACGCAGTATTTT. Its translation: CASSYSVQTGTQYF.